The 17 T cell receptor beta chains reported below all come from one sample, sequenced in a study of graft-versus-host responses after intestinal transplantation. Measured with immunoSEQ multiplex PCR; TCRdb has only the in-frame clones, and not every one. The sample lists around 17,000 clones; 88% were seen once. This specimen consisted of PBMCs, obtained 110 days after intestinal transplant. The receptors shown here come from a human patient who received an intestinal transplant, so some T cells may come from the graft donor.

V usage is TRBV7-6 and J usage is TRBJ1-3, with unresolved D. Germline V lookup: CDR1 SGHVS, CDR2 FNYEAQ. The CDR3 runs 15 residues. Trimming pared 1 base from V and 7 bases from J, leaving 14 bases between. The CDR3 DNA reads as TGTGCCAGCAGCTTAGAGGCCGGAGAAGGGAACACCATATATTTT. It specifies CASSLEAGEGNTIYF.

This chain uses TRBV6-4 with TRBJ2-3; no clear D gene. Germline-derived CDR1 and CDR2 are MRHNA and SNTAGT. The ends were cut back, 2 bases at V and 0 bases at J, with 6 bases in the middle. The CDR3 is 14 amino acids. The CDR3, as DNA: TGTGCCAGCAGTGACAAGGGCAGCACAGATACGCAGTATTTT. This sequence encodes CASSDKGSTDTQYF.

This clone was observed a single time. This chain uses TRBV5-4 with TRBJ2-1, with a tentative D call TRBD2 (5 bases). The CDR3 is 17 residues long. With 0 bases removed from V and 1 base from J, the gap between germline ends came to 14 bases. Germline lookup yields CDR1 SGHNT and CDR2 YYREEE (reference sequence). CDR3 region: CASSLAVGVRSYNEQFF. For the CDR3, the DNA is TGTGCCAGCAGCTTGGCCGTCGGGGTTAGGTCCTACAATGAGCAGTTCTTC.

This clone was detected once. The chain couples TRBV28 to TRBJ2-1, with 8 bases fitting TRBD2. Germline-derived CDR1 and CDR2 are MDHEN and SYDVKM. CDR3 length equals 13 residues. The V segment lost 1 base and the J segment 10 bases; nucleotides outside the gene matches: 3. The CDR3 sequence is CASSLSLAVEQFF. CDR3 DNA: TGTGCCAGCAGTTTATCACTAGCGGTCGAGCAGTTCTTC.

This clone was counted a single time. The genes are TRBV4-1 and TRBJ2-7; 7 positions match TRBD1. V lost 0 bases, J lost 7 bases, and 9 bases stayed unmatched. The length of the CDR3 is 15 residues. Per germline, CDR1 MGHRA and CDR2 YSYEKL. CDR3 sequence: CASSQDRQGISEQYF. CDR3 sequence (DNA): TGCGCCAGCAGCCAAGATCGACAGGGTATATCGGAGCAGTACTTC.

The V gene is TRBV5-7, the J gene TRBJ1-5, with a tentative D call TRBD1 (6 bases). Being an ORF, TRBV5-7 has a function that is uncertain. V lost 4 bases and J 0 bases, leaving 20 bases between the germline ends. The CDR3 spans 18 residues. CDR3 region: CASSNRDRRLYSNQPQHF. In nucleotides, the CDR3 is TGTGCCAGCAGCAACAGGGACCGACGTCTTTATAGCAATCAGCCCCAGCATTTT.

In DNA form, the CDR3 reads TGCGCCAGCAGCGGTGGACTAGCGGGAGCTACCGGGGAGCTGTTTTTT. Translating it yields CASSGGLAGATGELFF. The rearrangement links TRBV5-1 to TRBJ2-2; TRBD2 matches 13 bases. The ends lost 4 bases at V and 5 bases at J; junction bases unmatched: 5. Germline assignment: CDR1 SGHRS and CDR2 YFSETQ. The CDR3 contains 16 residues.

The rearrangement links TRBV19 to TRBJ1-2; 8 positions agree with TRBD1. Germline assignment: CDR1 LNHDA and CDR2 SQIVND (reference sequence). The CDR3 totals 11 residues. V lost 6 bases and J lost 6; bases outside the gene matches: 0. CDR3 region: CASRTGDGYTF. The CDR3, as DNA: TGTGCCAGTAGGACAGGGGATGGCTACACCTTC.

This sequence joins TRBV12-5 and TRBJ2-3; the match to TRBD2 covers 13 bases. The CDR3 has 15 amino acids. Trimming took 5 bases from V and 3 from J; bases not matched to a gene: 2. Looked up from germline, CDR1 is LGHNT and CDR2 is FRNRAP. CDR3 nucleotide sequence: TGTGCTAGTGGTCCGGGACTAGCGGGAACAGATACGCAGTATTTT. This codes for CASGPGLAGTDTQYF.

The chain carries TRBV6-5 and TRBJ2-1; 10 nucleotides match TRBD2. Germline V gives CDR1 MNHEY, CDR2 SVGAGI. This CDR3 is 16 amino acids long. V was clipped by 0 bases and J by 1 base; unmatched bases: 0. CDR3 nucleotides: TGTGCCAGCAGTTACTCACTAGCGGGGTCCTACAATGAGCAGTTCTTC. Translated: CASSYSLAGSYNEQFF.

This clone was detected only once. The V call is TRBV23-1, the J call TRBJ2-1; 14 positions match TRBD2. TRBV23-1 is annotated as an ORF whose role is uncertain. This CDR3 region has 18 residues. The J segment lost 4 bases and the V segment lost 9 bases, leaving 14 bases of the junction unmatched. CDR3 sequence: CARCNGTSGSSGYNEQFF. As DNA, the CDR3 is TGCGCCAGGTGTAATGGGACTAGCGGGAGTAGTGGGTACAATGAGCAGTTCTTC.

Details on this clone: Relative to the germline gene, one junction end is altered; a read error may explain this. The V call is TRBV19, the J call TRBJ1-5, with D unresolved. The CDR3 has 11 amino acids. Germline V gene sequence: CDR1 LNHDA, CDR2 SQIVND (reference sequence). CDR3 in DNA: TGTGCCAGTACGAGCCCGGGTCCCCCGCATTTT. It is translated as CASTSPGPPHF.

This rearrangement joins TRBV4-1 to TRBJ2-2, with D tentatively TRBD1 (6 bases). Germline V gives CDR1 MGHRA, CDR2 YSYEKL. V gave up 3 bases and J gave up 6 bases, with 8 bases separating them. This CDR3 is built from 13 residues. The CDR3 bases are TGCGCCAGCAGCCAGAACAGGGCCGGGGAGCTGTTTTTT. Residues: CASSQNRAGELFF.

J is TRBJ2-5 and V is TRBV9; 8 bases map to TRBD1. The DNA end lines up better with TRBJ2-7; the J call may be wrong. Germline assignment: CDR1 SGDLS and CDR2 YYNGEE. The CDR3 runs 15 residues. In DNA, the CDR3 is TGTGCCAGCAGCGTAGAAGGACAGGGTCTACCCGAGCAGTACTTC. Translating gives CASSVEGQGLPEQYF.

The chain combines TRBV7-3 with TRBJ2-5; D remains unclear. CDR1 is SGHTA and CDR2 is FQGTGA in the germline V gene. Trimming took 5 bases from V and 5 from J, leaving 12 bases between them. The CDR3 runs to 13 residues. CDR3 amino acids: CASSPALGETQYF. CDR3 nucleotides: TGTGCCAGCAGCCCTGCTCTGGGGGAGACCCAGTACTTC. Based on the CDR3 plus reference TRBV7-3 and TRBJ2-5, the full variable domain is GAGVSQTPSNKVTEKGKYVELRCDPISGHTALYWYRQSLGQGPEFLIYFQGTGAADDSGLPNDRFFAVRPEGSVSTLKIQRTERGDSAVYLCASSPALGETQYFGPGTRLLVL.

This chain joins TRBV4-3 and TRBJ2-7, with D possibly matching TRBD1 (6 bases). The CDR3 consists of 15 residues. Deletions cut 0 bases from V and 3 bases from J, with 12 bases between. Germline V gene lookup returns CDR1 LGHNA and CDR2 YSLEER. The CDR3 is CASSQERDNFYEQYF. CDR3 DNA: TGCGCCAGCAGCCAAGAACGGGACAACTTCTACGAGCAGTACTTC.

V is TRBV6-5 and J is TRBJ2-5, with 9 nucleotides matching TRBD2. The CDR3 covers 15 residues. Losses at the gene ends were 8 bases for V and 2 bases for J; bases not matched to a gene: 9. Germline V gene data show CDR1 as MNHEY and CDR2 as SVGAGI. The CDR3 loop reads CASSGLAGLQETQYF. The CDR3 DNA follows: TGTGCCAGCTCTGGGCTAGCGGGGTTACAAGAGACCCAGTACTTC.